The 8 T cell receptor beta chains given below trace back to one sample, sequenced in a study of blood T cells in healthy people across ages. Alongside a J-beta primer mix, a sample-barcoded 5' primer served in a second PCR lasting about 7 to 12 cycles. MiXCR was run by TCRdb on the 5' RACE reads, yielding one entry per CDR3 protein. The sample yields fewer than 900,000 distinct CDR3 sequences, around 46% seen once. Sequenced sample: blood. The receptors come from a woman aged 60-75 years in good health.

The genes are TRBV6-2 or TRBV6-3 and TRBJ2-1; TRBD2 aligns across 11 bases. The DNA end is more similar to TRBJ2-7, so the J call may be wrong. The CDR3 is made up of 15 amino acids. Germline lookup yields CDR1 MNHEY and CDR2 SVGEGT. The CDR3 loop reads CASRRLAGKDNEQYF. The CDR3 coding sequence is TGTGCCAGCAGGAGACTAGCGGGAAAAGACAATGAGCAGTACTTC.

The gene calls are TRBV12-3 or TRBV12-4 and TRBJ2-5; 7 nucleotides align to TRBD2. The J segment lost 2 bases and the V segment lost 4 bases, leaving 7 bases of the junction unmatched. The CDR3 loop spans 15 amino acids. The CDR3 spells CASSSDTGGQETQYF. The CDR3 nucleotides are TGTGCCAGCAGTTCCGACACCGGGGGGCAAGAGACCCAGTACTTC.

The rearrangement links TRBV12-3 or TRBV12-4 to TRBJ2-3, with 7 bases fitting TRBD2. This CDR3 region has 12 residues. The V segment lost 6 bases and the J segment 4 bases; nucleotides outside the gene matches: 1. DNA of the CDR3: TGTGCCAGCAGAGGGAGGGCAGATACGCAGTATTTT. Translation: CASRGRADTQYF.

This clonotype has more than one count but fewer than ten. This chain connects TRBV20-1 to TRBJ2-1, with TRBD2 matching over 10 bases. The CDR3 runs 17 residues. The germline CDR1 and CDR2 sequences are DFQATT and SNEGSKA (reference sequence). V lost 0 bases and J lost 4; bases outside the gene matches: 9. The CDR3 sequence: CSARDWSSGSFYNEQFF. The CDR3 DNA reads as TGCAGTGCTAGAGATTGGTCTAGCGGGAGTTTTTACAATGAGCAGTTCTTC.

This clonotype was seen only a few times. The chain employs TRBV2 and TRBJ2-7; TRBD1 is a possible D gene (5 bases). CDR3 length equals 12 residues. Germline V gene lookup returns CDR1 SNHLY and CDR2 FYNNEI. V gave up 5 bases and J gave up 4 bases, with 9 bases separating them. The CDR3 nucleotides read TGTGCCAGCAGTTTACAGGAGTACGAGCAGTACTTC. It yields the protein CASSLQEYEQYF.

The genes are TRBV4-1 and TRBJ2-3; D is perhaps TRBD1 (6 bases). This CDR3 is 16 amino acids long. The ends were cut back, 4 bases at V and 1 base at J, with 15 bases in the middle. The germline CDR1 and CDR2 sequences are MGHRA and YSYEKL. This CDR3 is CASSPHGQWGTDTQYF. CDR3 nucleotide sequence: TGCGCCAGCAGCCCCCATGGACAGTGGGGCACAGATACGCAGTATTTT.

The chain is built from TRBV9 and TRBJ2-1; 14 bases map to TRBD2. This CDR3 is 13 amino acids long. Trimming cost V 7 bases and J 6 bases; bases outside gene matches: 0. Germline CDR1 and CDR2: SGDLS and YYNGEE. The CDR3 loop reads CASGTSGSNEQFF. CDR3 coding DNA: TGTGCCAGCGGGACTAGCGGGAGCAATGAGCAGTTCTTC.

The V gene is TRBV6-5, the J gene TRBJ1-4; TRBD1 is a possible D gene (5 bases). Looked up from germline, CDR1 is MNHEY and CDR2 is SVGAGI. V dropped 8 bases and J dropped 5 bases, with 15 bases sitting between them. The CDR3 totals 14 residues. CDR3: CASRGDLVNEKLFF. The CDR3, as DNA: TGTGCCAGCCGGGGGGACCTAGTCAATGAAAAACTGTTTTTT.